A single TCR beta chain is shown here with its context. The data derive from a study of blood T cell repertoires in COVID-19. Study-level background: Whether acute or convalescent, the COVID-19 samples came from the United States, Italy and Spain. The cDNA or gDNA used as material had been derived from T cells, B-cell-depleted T cells, or PBMCs.

CDR3 length: 16 residues. V was clipped by 4 bases and J by 3 bases; unmatched bases: 12. Germline CDR1 is KGHSH and CDR2 is LQKENI. Authors' methods: The authors estimated nucleated cell counts from reference gene primer amplification. Clones were sequenced by immunoSEQ multiplex PCR, and TCRdb holds only the in-frame ones, with some missing. V and J calls and clone size are given by that table; D and trimming were obtained from the DNA. The sample contains 100,000 or so clones, over 75% of which appear only once. The sequenced material came from peripheral blood. This TCR came from an older man with active or convalescent COVID-19. V is TRBV18 and J is TRBJ2-7, with 7 bases aligning to TRBD1. The CDR3 DNA reads as TGTGCCAGCTCACTCTTAGCTCCGGGACAGAACTACGAGCAGTACTTC. Protein sequence: CASSLLAPGQNYEQYF.